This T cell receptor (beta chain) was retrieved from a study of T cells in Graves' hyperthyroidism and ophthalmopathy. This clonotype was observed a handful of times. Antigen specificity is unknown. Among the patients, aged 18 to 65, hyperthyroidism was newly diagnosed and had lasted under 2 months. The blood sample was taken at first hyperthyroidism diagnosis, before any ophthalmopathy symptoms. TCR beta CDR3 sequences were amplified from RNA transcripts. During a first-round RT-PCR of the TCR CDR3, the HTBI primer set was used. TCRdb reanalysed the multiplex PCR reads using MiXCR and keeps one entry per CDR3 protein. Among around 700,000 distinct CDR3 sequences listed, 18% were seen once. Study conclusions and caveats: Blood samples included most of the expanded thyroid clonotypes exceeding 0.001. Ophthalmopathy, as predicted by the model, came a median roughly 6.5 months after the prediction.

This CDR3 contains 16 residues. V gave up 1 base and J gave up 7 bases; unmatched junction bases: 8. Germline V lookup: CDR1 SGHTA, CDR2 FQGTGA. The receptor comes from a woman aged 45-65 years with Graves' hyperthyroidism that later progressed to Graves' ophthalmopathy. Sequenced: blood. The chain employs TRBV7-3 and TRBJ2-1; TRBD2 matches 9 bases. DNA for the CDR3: TGTGCCAGCAGCTTAATAACCGCGGGGGGGCATAATGAGCAGTTCTTC. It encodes CASSLITAGGHNEQFF.